The 26 T cell receptor beta chains below come from one sample, sequenced in a study of blood T cell repertoires in COVID-19. Measured with immunoSEQ multiplex PCR; TCRdb has only the in-frame clones, and not every one. The table lists 390,000 or so clones, more than 75% of them singletons. Sequenced: PBMCs or T cells enriched from blood (not recorded which). Receptors originate from a woman aged 45-65 years who had recovered from COVID-19.

The chain joins TRBV3-1 (or the pseudogene TRBV3-2) to TRBJ1-1, with D uncertain. Germline V gives CDR1 LGHDT, CDR2 YNNKEL (reference sequence). The CDR3 spans 14 residues. Trimming took off 1 base at V and 3 bases at J, with 9 bases between the two ends. CDR3 bases: TGTGCCAGCAGCCAAGGGGGAGCCCACACTGAAGCTTTCTTT. Its translation is CASSQGGAHTEAFF.

V gene TRBV5-1 combines with J gene TRBJ1-1; possibly TRBD1 for D (6 bases). The germline V gene encodes CDR1 SGHRS and CDR2 YFSETQ. Trimming removed 4 bases from V and 4 bases from J, with 17 bases in between. The CDR3 is 15 amino acids. CDR3: CASSLRTGGGTEAFF. In DNA form, the CDR3 reads TGCGCCAGCAGCCTAAGAACTGGGGGCGGCACTGAAGCTTTCTTT.

The genes are TRBV28 and TRBJ1-5; D may be TRBD1 (6 bases). Germline CDR1 and CDR2: MDHEN and SYDVKM. Between the trimmed V and J ends, which lost 7 bases and 5 bases, there was a span of 18 bases. This CDR3 has 15 residues. The CDR3 region has the DNA TGTGCCAGCATGATGGCTCAGGGGAATCATCAGCCCCAGCATTTT. It is translated as CASMMAQGNHQPQHF.

This clone showed up just a few times. The chain employs TRBV28 and TRBJ1-5; no definite D call. This CDR3 is built from 11 residues. Trimming pared 3 bases from V and 7 bases from J, leaving 4 bases between. Per the germline V gene, CDR1 is MDHEN and CDR2 is SYDVKM. The chain's CDR3 is CASSFQQPQHF. CDR3 sequence (DNA): TGTGCCAGCAGTTTCCAGCAGCCCCAGCATTTT.

This chain connects TRBV5-1 to TRBJ1-1; 8 nucleotides align to TRBD1. The junction had 9 bases not matched to a gene; V was cut back by 4 bases and J by 1 base. This CDR3 has 16 amino acids. Germline V gene data show CDR1 as SGHRS and CDR2 as YFSETQ. This CDR3 reads CASSIDRGQRNTEAFF. In DNA, the CDR3 is TGCGCCAGCAGCATCGACAGGGGACAACGGAACACTGAAGCTTTCTTT.

V is TRBV2 and J is TRBJ1-2; 9 bases line up with TRBD1. V lost 8 bases and J lost 4; bases outside the gene matches: 8. This CDR3 comprises 14 residues. Germline lookup yields CDR1 SNHLY and CDR2 FYNNEI. In DNA, the CDR3 is TGTGCCAGCGCTGGACAGGGGCGACTCTATGGCTACACCTTC. Its protein is CASAGQGRLYGYTF.

CDR3 sequence (DNA): TGTGCCAGTAGACGATTGGGGGCGCAGTCTGGAAACACCATATATTTT. Amino acid sequence: CASRRLGAQSGNTIYF. The chain is built from TRBV19 and TRBJ1-3; TRBD1 is a possible D gene (6 bases). With 6 bases removed from V and 1 base from J, the gap between germline ends came to 16 bases. Germline V gene lookup returns CDR1 LNHDA and CDR2 SQIVND (reference sequence). This CDR3 is built from 16 residues.

The chain carries TRBV14 and TRBJ2-5; D gene ambiguous. This CDR3 is built from 12 residues. The germline V gene has CDR1 SGHDN and CDR2 FVKESK. V shed 2 bases and J shed 4 bases, with 5 bases lying between them. The CDR3 nucleotides are TGTGCCAGCAGCCAATACGGAGAGACCCAGTACTTC. This translates into CASSQYGETQYF.

V is TRBV13 and J is TRBJ2-7; the match to TRBD1 covers 7 bases. CDR3 length equals 17 residues. Unmatched junction bases numbered 11, after V lost 1 base and J lost 2 bases. Germline V lookup: CDR1 PRHDT, CDR2 FYEKMQ (reference sequence). CDR3 region: CASSLVGTDGVTYEQYF. DNA for the CDR3: TGTGCCAGCAGCTTAGTTGGGACAGACGGAGTAACCTACGAGCAGTACTTC.

This rearrangement joins TRBV28 to TRBJ2-3, with D tentatively TRBD2 (6 bases). V was trimmed by 2 bases and J by 2 bases, leaving 11 bases between them. Germline-derived CDR1 and CDR2 are MDHEN and SYDVKM. The CDR3 length is 15 residues. The CDR3 spells CASSLRTISTDTQYF. CDR3 DNA sequence: TGTGCCAGCAGTTTACGGACTATCTCCACAGATACGCAGTATTTT.

This clone was found a few times. CDR3 in amino acids: CASSQPLGQNYGYTF. The CDR3 nucleotides read TGCGCCAGCAGCCAACCCCTTGGACAGAACTATGGCTACACCTTC. J is TRBJ1-2 and V is TRBV4-1; TRBD1 might be the D (6 bases). V lost 2 bases to trimming and J lost 2 bases, with 12 bases between them. CDR3 size: 15 residues. Germline assignment: CDR1 MGHRA and CDR2 YSYEKL.

The chain recombines TRBV4-1 with TRBJ1-4, with TRBD1 matching 10 bases. Germline-derived CDR1 and CDR2 are MGHRA and YSYEKL. The CDR3 covers 16 residues. The J segment lost 7 bases and the V segment lost 2 bases, leaving 7 bases of the junction unmatched. The CDR3 DNA reads as TGCGCCAGCAGCCAACCCGGGACAGGGGTTGTTGAAAAACTGTTTTTT. It encodes CASSQPGTGVVEKLFF.

The chain uses TRBV7-2 and TRBJ1-5; 8 nucleotides align to TRBD1. There are 14 residues in the CDR3. V trimming: 0 bases; J trimming: 5 bases; junction bases outside the gene matches: 0. CDR1 is SGHTA and CDR2 is FQGNSA in the germline V gene. Here the CDR3 reads CASSLADRDQPQHF. CDR3 sequence (DNA): TGTGCCAGCAGCTTAGCGGACAGGGATCAGCCCCAGCATTTT. The full variable domain, completed using reference TRBV7-2 and TRBJ1-5, is GAGVSQSPSNKVTEKGKDVELRCDPISGHTALYWYRQSLGQGLEFLIYFQGNSAPDKSGLPSDRFSAERTGGSVSTLTIQRTQQEDSAVYLCASSLADRDQPQHFGDGTRLSIL.

The chain recombines TRBV19 with TRBJ1-2; D uncertain. The CDR3 runs to 14 residues. Trimming took off 0 bases at V and 0 bases at J, with 5 bases between the two ends. Germline V gene lookup returns CDR1 LNHDA and CDR2 SQIVND (reference sequence). The chain's CDR3 is CASSIDRPNYGYTF. The CDR3, as DNA: TGTGCCAGTAGTATAGACAGGCCTAACTATGGCTACACCTTC.

This clone has only a few counts. This chain links TRBV4-3 with TRBJ1-2; D is unresolved. The CDR3 totals 13 residues. V shed 4 bases and J shed 0 bases, with 6 bases lying between them. Germline loops: CDR1 LGHNA, CDR2 YSLEER. This chain's CDR3 is CASSPLANYGYTF. In nucleotides, the CDR3 is TGCGCCAGCAGCCCCTTAGCTAACTATGGCTACACCTTC.

This clone was detected only once. The J gene is TRBJ1-2, the V gene TRBV30, with D unclear. The V end lost 2 bases, the J end lost 2 bases, and 6 bases lay between the germline ends. There are 12 residues in the CDR3. From germline, CDR1 is GTSNPN and CDR2 SVGIG (reference sequence). CDR3 DNA sequence: TGTGCCTGGAGTTCCTTAAACTATGGCTACACCTTC. This sequence encodes CAWSSLNYGYTF.

V is TRBV6-1 and J is TRBJ2-1, with D maybe TRBD2 (5 bases). The V end was cut by 1 base, the J end by 10 bases, with 8 bases between. This CDR3 contains 12 residues. The V gene's germline CDR1 is MNHNS and CDR2 SASEGT. CDR3 sequence reads: CASSEGTGEQFF. In nucleotides, the CDR3 is TGTGCCAGCAGTGAAGGGACGGGGGAGCAGTTCTTC.

As DNA, the CDR3 is TGTGCCAGCAGCGTAGCGGGAGCCTCTGGAAACACCATATATTTT. Amino acids: CASSVAGASGNTIYF. The chain is built from TRBV9 and TRBJ1-3, with D unresolved. The CDR3 contains 15 residues. Germline CDR1 reads SGDLS; CDR2 reads YYNGEE. V shed 0 bases and J shed 0 bases, with 7 bases lying between them.

V and J are TRBV5-6 and TRBJ2-3; 13 nucleotides align to TRBD2. Germline lookup yields CDR1 SGHDT and CDR2 YYEEEE. J gave up 5 bases and V 0 bases, and 6 bases lay outside the gene matches. This CDR3 is 17 amino acids long. Here the CDR3 DNA reads TGTGCCAGCAGCTTGGAACTAGCGGGGGGGCCGAAAGATACGCAGTATTTT. Translated, it gives CASSLELAGGPKDTQYF.

The chain employs TRBV24-1 and TRBJ1-1, with D tentatively TRBD1 (6 bases). Germline CDR1 is KGHDR and CDR2 is SFDVKD. Between the trimmed V and J ends, which lost 3 bases and 11 bases, there was a span of 12 bases. The CDR3 sequence is 12 residues long. The CDR3 region has the DNA TGTGCCACCAGTGATCCCACAGGGTTGGCTTTCTTT. As protein: CATSDPTGLAFF.

This clone was recorded once. The chain joins TRBV7-9 to TRBJ1-2; D is unclear. The CDR3 is 16 amino acids. Germline CDR1 SEHNR, CDR2 FQNEAQ (reference sequence). Trimming took off 4 bases at V and 1 base at J, with 16 bases between the two ends. The CDR3 reads CASSSVNPDFNYGYTF. The CDR3 nucleotides are TGTGCCAGCAGCTCAGTAAACCCCGATTTTAACTATGGCTACACCTTC.

The gene calls are TRBV3-1 (or the pseudogene TRBV3-2) and TRBJ1-1, with no clear D. The ends were cut back, 2 bases at V and 5 bases at J, with 21 bases in the middle. This CDR3 has 17 residues. Germline CDR1 reads LGHDT; CDR2 reads YNNKEL (reference sequence). Here the CDR3 reads CASSQRITARPVTEAFF. Here the CDR3 DNA reads TGTGCCAGCAGCCAACGCATAACAGCCCGGCCGGTGACTGAAGCTTTCTTT.

The CDR3 sequence is CSASNNPGLKFSRSYEQYF. Here the CDR3 DNA reads TGCAGTGCTAGTAACAACCCGGGACTAAAGTTCAGCCGATCCTACGAGCAGTACTTC. V usage is TRBV20-1 and J usage is TRBJ2-7; 7 bases fit TRBD2. From germline, CDR1 is DFQATT and CDR2 SNEGSKA (reference sequence). This CDR3 region has 19 residues. After removal of 3 bases from V and 1 base from J, the junction contained 21 bases not matched to a gene.

The chain combines TRBV10-3 with TRBJ1-5; tentatively, D is TRBD1 (5 bases). Germline V lookup: CDR1 ENHRY, CDR2 SYGVKD. V lost 4 bases to trimming and J lost 2 bases, with 12 bases between them. This CDR3 has 15 residues. The CDR3 reads CAISAGSDGNQPQHF. As DNA, the CDR3 is TGTGCCATCAGTGCAGGGTCGGATGGCAATCAGCCCCAGCATTTT.

This clone was detected only a few times. The chain is built from TRBV25-1 and TRBJ2-7, with TRBD1 as a possible D gene (7 bases). V was shortened by 4 bases and J by 2 bases, with 18 bases between the two germline ends. The CDR3 loop spans 16 amino acids. Germline values: CDR1 MGHDK, CDR2 SYGVNS. The CDR3 region has the DNA TGTGCCAGCAGTGGAGGGCAGGGGGGAGTTGCCTACGAGCAGTACTTC. Translated: CASSGGQGGVAYEQYF.

The chain combines TRBV4-3 with TRBJ2-7; 10 nucleotides agree with TRBD1. J was trimmed by 2 bases and V by 3 bases; bases with no gene match: 10. CDR3 length equals 17 residues. The germline V gene has CDR1 LGHNA and CDR2 YSLEER. Here the CDR3 DNA reads TGCGCCAGCAGCCAGGAGTACCGGGGACAGGGGACCTACGAGCAGTACTTC. Amino acid sequence: CASSQEYRGQGTYEQYF.